This TCR beta chain was recorded in a study of shared clonotypes between healthy human individuals. Looking at the study overall: Used for every donor were three CD4 naive, three CD4 memory, two CD8 naive and one CD8 memory plate.

The study's findings and limits: The donor pool, a small one, limited the genetic and exposure-history diversity represented.

The assay was immunoSEQ multiplex PCR, and TCRdb's table has in-frame clones only and misses some. Of about 2.4 million clones listed, 90% to 95% are singletons. Adult donors, all healthy and HIV-negative, had no recent acute infections or vaccinations. For this clone: Antigen: not known.

The CDR3 length is 16 residues. CDR1 LNHDA and CDR2 SQIVND come from the germline V gene (reference sequence). Trimming stripped 2 bases from V and 0 bases from J, with 11 bases between. The chain is built from TRBV19 and TRBJ1-3; perhaps TRBD1 as D (6 bases). Source material: naive CD4+ T cells from PBMCs. Subset described: CD45RA+ positively selected. The sequence was obtained from a man between 18 and 35 years old in good health. Some clones in this sample may be carry-over from other donors' samples. The CDR3 reads CASSIYGRGSGNTIYF. CDR3 nucleotide sequence: TGTGCCAGTAGTATATATGGCAGGGGCTCTGGAAACACCATATATTTT.